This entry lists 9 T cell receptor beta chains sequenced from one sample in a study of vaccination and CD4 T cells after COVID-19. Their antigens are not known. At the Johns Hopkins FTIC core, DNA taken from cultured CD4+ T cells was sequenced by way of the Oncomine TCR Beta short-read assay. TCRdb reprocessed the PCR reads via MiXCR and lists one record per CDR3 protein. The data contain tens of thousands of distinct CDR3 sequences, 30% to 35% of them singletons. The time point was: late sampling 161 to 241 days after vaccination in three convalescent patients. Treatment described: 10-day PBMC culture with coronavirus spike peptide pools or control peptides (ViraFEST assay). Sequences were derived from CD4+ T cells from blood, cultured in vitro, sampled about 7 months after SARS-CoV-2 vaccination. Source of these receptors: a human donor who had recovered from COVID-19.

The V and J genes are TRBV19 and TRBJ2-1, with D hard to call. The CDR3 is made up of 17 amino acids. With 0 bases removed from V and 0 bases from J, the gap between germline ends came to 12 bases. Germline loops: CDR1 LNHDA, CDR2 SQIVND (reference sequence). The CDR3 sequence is CASSIDPLGPSYNEQFF. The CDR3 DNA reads TGTGCCAGTAGTATAGATCCCTTGGGCCCCTCCTACAATGAGCAGTTCTTC.

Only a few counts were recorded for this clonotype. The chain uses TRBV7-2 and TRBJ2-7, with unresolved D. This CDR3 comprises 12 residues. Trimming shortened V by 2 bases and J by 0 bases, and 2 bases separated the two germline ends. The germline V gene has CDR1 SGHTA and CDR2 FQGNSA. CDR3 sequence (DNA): TGTGCCAGCAGCTTAAACTCCTACGAGCAGTACTTC. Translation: CASSLNSYEQYF.

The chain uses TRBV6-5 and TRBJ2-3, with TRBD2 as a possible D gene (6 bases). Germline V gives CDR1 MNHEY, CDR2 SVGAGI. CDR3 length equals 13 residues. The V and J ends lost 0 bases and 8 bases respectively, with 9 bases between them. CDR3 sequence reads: CASSYSTRGTQYF. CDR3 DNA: TGTGCCAGCAGTTACTCGACTAGAGGTACGCAGTATTTT.

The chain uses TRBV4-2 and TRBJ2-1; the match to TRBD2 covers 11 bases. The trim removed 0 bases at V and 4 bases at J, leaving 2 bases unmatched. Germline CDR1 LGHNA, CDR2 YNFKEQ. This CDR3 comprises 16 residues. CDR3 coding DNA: TGTGCCAGCAGCCAAGACGGGACTAGCGGTTACAATGAGCAGTTCTTC. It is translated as CASSQDGTSGYNEQFF.

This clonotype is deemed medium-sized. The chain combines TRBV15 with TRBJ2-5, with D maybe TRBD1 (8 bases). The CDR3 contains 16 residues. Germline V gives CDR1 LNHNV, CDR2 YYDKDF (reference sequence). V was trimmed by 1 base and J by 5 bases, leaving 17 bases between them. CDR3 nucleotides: TGTGCCACCAGCAGAGCGCTACAACAGGGGGGGGAGACCCAGTACTTC. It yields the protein CATSRALQQGGETQYF.

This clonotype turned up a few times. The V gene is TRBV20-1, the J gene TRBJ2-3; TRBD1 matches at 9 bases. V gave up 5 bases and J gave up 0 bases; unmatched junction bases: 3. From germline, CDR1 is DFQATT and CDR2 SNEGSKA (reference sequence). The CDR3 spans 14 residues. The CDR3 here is CSAEGQGSTDTQYF. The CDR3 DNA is TGCAGTGCTGAAGGACAGGGGAGCACAGATACGCAGTATTTT.

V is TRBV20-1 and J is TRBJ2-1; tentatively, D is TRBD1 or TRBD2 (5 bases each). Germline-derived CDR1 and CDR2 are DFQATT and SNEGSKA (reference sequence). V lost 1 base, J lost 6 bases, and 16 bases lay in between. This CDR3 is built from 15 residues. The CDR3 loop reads CSARASRGRGNEQFF. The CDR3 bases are TGCAGTGCTAGAGCCTCTAGGGGACGTGGCAATGAGCAGTTCTTC.

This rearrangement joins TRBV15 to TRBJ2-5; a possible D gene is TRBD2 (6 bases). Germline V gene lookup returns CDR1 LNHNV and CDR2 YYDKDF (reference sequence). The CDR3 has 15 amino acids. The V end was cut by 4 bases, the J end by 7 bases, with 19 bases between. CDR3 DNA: TGTGCCACCAGCAAATTGGAGGGAAAAAGCGGGACCCAGTACTTC. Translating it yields CATSKLEGKSGTQYF.

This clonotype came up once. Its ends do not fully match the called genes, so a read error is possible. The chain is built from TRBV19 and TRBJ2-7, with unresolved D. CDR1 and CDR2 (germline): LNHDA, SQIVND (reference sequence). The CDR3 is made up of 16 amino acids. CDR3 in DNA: TGTGTCAGTAGTATCGTAGGTCAGCTGACCTCCTACGAGCAGTACTTC. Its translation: CVSSIVGQLTSYEQYF.